This T cell receptor (beta chain) emerged from a study of T cell responses to AZD1222 COVID-19 vaccine. The germline V gene encodes CDR1 SGHNT and CDR2 YYREEE (reference sequence). The CDR3 extends over 15 amino acids. Trimming took off 1 base at V and 5 bases at J, with 15 bases between the two ends. Study observations and caveats: Seropositive status at baseline applied to only a handful of AZD1222 recipients.

Using immunoSEQ multiplex PCR, the repertoire was profiled, and TCRdb retains in-frame clones only, with some absent. Here the sample spans approximately 100,000 clones, about 90% being singletons. To note about this clone: Its antigen is still unknown.

The specimen comprised peripheral blood, sampled 28 days after the second AZD1222 dose. This TCR was sampled from an adult who received the AZD1222 COVID-19 vaccine. The chain combines TRBV5-4 with TRBJ2-5; a weak D match, TRBD2 (6 bases). DNA of the CDR3: TGTGCCAGCAGCTTGAGTACGGGAGTGGCGGAGACCCAGTACTTC. Its translation is CASSLSTGVAETQYF.